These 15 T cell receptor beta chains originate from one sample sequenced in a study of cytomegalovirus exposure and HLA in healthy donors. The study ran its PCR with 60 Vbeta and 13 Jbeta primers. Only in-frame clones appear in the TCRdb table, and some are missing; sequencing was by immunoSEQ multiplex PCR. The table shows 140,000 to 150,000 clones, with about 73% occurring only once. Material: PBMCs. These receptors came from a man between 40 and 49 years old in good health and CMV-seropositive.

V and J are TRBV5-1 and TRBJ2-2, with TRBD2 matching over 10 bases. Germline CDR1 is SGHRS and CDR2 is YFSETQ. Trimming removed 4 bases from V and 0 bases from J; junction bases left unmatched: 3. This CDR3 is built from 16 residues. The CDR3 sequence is CASSPLAGSNTGELFF. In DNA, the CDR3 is TGCGCCAGCAGCCCACTAGCGGGATCGAACACCGGGGAGCTGTTTTTT. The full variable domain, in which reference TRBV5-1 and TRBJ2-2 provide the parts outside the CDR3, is KAGVTQTPRYLIKTRGQQVTLSCSPISGHRSVSWYQQTPGQGLQFLFEYFSETQRNKGNFPGRFSGRQFSNSRSEMNVSTLELGDSALYLCASSPLAGSNTGELFFGEGSRLTVL.

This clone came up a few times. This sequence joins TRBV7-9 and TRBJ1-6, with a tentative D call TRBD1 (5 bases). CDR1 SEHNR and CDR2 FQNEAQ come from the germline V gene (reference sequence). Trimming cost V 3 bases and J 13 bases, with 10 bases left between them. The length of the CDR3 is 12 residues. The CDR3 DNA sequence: TGTGCCAGCAGCTTTCAGGGTTCTCCCCTCCACTTT. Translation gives CASSFQGSPLHF.

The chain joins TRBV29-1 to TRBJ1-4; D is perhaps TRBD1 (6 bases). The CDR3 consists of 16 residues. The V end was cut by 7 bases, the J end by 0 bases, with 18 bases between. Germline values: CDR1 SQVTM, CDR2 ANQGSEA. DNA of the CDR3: TGCAGCGCCCTCAGGGGTTCTACGGCAACTAATGAAAAACTGTTTTTT. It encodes CSALRGSTATNEKLFF.

The CDR3 loop is CASSLAGGGVVYEQYF. The DNA of the CDR3 is TGTGCCAGCAGCTTAGCGGGGGGGGGCGTAGTTTACGAGCAGTACTTC. V is TRBV7-9 and J is TRBJ2-7; D might be TRBD2 (7 bases). Per germline, CDR1 SEHNR and CDR2 FQNEAQ (reference sequence). The V end was cut by 0 bases, the J end by 4 bases, with 16 bases between. This CDR3 is 16 amino acids long. Using reference TRBV7-9 and TRBJ2-7 for the parts outside the CDR3, the full variable domain is DTGVSQNPRHKITKRGQNVTFRCDPISEHNRLYWYRQTLGQGPEFLTYFQNEAQLEKSRLLSDRFSAERPKGSFSTLEIQRTEQGDSAMYLCASSLAGGGVVYEQYFGPGTRLTVT.

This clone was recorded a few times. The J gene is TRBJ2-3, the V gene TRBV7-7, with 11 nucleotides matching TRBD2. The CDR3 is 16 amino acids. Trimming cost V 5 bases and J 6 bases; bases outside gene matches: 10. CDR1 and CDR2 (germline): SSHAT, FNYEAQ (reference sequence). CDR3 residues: CASSPSLSGRADTQYF. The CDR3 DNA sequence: TGTGCCAGCAGCCCGAGCCTTAGCGGGAGGGCCGATACGCAGTATTTT.

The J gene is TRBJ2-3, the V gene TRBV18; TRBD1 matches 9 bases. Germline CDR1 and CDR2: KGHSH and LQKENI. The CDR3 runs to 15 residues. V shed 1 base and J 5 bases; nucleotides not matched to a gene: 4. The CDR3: CASSPRQGELDTQYF. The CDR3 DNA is TGTGCCAGCTCACCACGACAGGGGGAGTTAGATACGCAGTATTTT.

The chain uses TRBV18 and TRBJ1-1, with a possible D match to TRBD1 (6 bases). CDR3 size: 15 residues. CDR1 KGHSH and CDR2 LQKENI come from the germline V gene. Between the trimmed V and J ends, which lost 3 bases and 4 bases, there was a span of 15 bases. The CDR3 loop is CASSPQQGEGTEAFF. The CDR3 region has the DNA TGTGCCAGCTCACCCCAACAGGGCGAGGGCACTGAAGCTTTCTTT.

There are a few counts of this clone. The DNA for the CDR3 is TGCAGCGTTGATTTAGGCGTTGGGCACCAACTTGGGACAGATACGCAGTATTTT. As protein: CSVDLGVGHQLGTDTQYF. This rearrangement joins TRBV29-1 to TRBJ2-3; unclear D gene. CDR1 and CDR2 from the germline V gene are SQVTM and ANQGSEA. The CDR3 has 18 amino acids. V lost 3 bases and J 3 bases, leaving 25 bases between the germline ends.

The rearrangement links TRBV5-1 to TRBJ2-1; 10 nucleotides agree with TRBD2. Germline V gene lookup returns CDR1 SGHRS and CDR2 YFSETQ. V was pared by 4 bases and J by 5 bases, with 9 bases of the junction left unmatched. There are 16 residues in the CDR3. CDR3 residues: CASSPFSGRNNNEQFF. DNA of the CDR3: TGCGCCAGCAGCCCATTTAGCGGGAGGAACAACAATGAGCAGTTCTTC.

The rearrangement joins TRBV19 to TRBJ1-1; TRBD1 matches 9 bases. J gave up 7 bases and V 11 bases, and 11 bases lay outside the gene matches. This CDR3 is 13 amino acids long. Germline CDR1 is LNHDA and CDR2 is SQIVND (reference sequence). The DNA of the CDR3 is TGTGCCTCTTGGGGACAGGGTACGAGTGAAGCTTTCTTT. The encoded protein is CASWGQGTSEAFF.

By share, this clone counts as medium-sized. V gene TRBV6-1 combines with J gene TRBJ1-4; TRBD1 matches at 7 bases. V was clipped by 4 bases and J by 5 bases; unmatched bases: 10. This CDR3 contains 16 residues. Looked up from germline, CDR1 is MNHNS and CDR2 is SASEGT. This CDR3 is CASSVQPQGQNEKLFF. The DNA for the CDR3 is TGTGCCAGCAGTGTCCAACCACAGGGACAGAATGAAAAACTGTTTTTT.

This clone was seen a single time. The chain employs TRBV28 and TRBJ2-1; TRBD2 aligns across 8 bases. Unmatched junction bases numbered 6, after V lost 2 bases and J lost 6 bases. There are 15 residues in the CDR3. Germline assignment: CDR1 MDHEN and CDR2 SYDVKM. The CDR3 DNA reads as TGTGCCAGCAGTTTACAGCGGGGGTTCGGCAATGAGCAGTTCTTC. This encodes CASSLQRGFGNEQFF. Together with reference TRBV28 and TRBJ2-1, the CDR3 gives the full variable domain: DVKVTQSSRYLVKRTGEKVFLECVQDMDHENMFWYRQDPGLGLRLIYFSYDVKMKEKGDIPEGYSVSREKKERFSLILESASTNQTSMYLCASSLQRGFGNEQFFGPGTRLTVL.

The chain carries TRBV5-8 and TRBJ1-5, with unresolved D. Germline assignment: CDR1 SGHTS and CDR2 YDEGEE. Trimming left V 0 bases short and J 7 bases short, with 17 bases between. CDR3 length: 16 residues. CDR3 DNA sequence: TGTGCCAGCAGCTTGGTACCTGGAGAGGGTCGACAGCCCCAGCATTTT. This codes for CASSLVPGEGRQPQHF. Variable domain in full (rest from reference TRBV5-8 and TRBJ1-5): EAGVTQSPTHLIKTRGQQATLRCSPISGHTSVYWYQQALGLGLQFLLWYDEGEERNRGNFPPRFSGRQFPNYSSELNVNALELEDSALYLCASSLVPGEGRQPQHFGDGTRLSIL.

The DNA of the CDR3 is TGTGCCAGCAGCCCCCCAGGGGGTCCCTCCTACGAGCAGTACTTC. It yields the protein CASSPPGGPSYEQYF. The chain carries TRBV7-2 and TRBJ2-7; TRBD1 matches at 7 bases. After removal of 5 bases from V and 0 bases from J, the junction contained 7 bases not matched to a gene. CDR3 size: 15 residues. Germline lookup yields CDR1 SGHTA and CDR2 FQGNSA.

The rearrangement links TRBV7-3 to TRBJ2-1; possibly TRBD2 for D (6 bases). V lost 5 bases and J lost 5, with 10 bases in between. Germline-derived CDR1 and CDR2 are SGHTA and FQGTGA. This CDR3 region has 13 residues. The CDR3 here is CASSGSGHNEQFF. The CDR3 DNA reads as TGTGCCAGCAGCGGTAGCGGACACAATGAGCAGTTCTTC.